The clone carrying this T cell receptor beta chain occurred a few times. As to time point: newly diagnosed GD, antithyroid drugs for less than 3 months. PBMCs were the source of the RNA used for TCR sequencing. TCR beta libraries were built with iRepertoire HTBI primers and Arm-PCR of CDR3 regions. In TCRdb, the multiplex PCR reads were re-called with MiXCR into one record per CDR3 protein. The repertoire holds hundreds of thousands of distinct CDR3 sequences, with 16% as singletons. This sample is drawn from a study of regulatory T cells in long-lasting Graves disease. Trimming stripped 5 bases from V and 9 bases from J, with 20 bases between. The CDR3 covers 15 residues. Per germline, CDR1 SGHNT and CDR2 YENEEA. These records were also assigned to another study, of T cells in Graves' hyperthyroidism and ophthalmopathy. According to that study: Hyperthyroidism, newly diagnosed and lasting under 2 months, affected patients aged 18 to 65. Expanded thyroid clonotypes (above 0.001) were mostly also found in blood.

The clonotype was recovered from a young woman with Graves disease. The V gene is TRBV11-3, the J gene TRBJ2-1; possible D gene TRBD1, 6 bases. Material: peripheral blood mononuclear cells (PBMCs), obtained at new diagnosis, from a patient treated with antithyroid drugs. DNA for the CDR3: TGTGCCAGCAGCCGGGACACCGCGCTCTTGGGTGAGCAGTTCTTC. Translation: CASSRDTALLGEQFF.